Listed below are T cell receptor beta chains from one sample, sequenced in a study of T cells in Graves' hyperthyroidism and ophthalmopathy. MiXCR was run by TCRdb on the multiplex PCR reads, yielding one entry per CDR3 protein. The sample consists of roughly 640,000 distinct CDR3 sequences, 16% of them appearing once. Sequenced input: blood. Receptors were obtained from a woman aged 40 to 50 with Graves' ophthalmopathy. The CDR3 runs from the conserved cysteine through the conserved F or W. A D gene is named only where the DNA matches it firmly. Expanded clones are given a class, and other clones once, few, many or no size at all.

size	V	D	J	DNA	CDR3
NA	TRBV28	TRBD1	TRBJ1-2	TGTGCCAGCAGTTTCGGGGGTGGACAGGGGGCGATAGGTGGCTACACCTTC	CASSFGGGQGAIGGYTF
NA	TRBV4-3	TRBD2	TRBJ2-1	TGCGCCAGCAGCCTAGGGGGCTTAGCGGGAGGGTCCTACAATGAGCAGTTCTTC	CASSLGGLAGGSYNEQFF
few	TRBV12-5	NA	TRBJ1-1	TGTGCTAGAGGTTTGCCCCCACAGGGCGCGGACGCTTTCTTT	CARGLPPQGADAFF
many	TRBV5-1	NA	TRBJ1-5	TGCGCCAGCAGCTTCCGACAGACCAATCAGCCCCAGCATTTT	CASSFRQTNQPQHF
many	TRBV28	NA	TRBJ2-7	TGTGCCAGCAGTAGGAGGGTACTGTCCGAGCAGTACTTC	CASSRRVLSEQYF
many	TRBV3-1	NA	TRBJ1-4	TGTGCCAGCAGCCATCTCTTACGAACAGCGAATGAAAAACTGTTTTTT	CASSHLLRTANEKLFF
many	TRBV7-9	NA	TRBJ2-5	TGTGCCAGCAGCTTACATGGGGGCGAAGAGACCCAGTACTTC	CASSLHGGEETQYF
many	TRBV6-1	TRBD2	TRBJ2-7	TGTGCCAGCAGTCCTACTAGCGGAGGAGACGAGCAGTACTTC	CASSPTSGGDEQYF
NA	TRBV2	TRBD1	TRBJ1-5	TGTGCCAGCAGTCCAGGACAGGGGCGGCAGCCCCAGCATTTT	CASSPGQGRQPQHF
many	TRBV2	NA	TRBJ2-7	TGTGCCAGCAGTGGAAGGAGGGGGGACGAGCAGTACTTC	CASSGRRGDEQYF
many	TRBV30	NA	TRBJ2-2	TGTGCCTGGAGTGTTACAGGACTGAACACCGGGGAGCTGTTTTTT	CAWSVTGLNTGELFF
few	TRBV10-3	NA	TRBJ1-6	TGTGCCATCAGTGAGTCTTCCGGCTATAATTCACCCCTCCACTTT	CAISESSGYNSPLHF
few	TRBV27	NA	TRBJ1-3	TGTGCCAGCAGCCGGGTTTGGGCAGCTGGAAACACCATATATTTT	CASSRVWAAGNTIYF
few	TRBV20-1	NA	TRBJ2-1	TGCAGTGCTAGTCAACAGGGTTCCTCCTACAATGAGCAGTTCTTC	CSASQQGSSYNEQFF
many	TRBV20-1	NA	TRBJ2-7	TGCAGTGCTAGTGCAGCGAACTGGGCCCTCAACGAGCAGTACTTC	CSASAANWALNEQYF
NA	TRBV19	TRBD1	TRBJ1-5	TGTGCCAGTAGTAAGAGGGGACAGGGCCCGACCCCCGATCAGCCCCAGCATTTT	CASSKRGQGPTPDQPQHF
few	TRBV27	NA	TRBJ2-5	TGTGCCAGCAGTTTAAGGGGGGATAACGGCCAAGAGACCCAGTACTTC	CASSLRGDNGQETQYF
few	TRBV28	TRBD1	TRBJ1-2	TGTGCCAGCAGTCTAACTACCGGGACAGGGGCCTATGGCTACACCTTC	CASSLTTGTGAYGYTF
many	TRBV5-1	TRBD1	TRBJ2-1	TGCGCCAGCAGCTCGAGGACAGGGAGAAATGAGCAGTTCTTC	CASSSRTGRNEQFF
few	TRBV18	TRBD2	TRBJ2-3	TGTGCCAGCTCACCCCAAAGACTAGCGGGAAGCACAGATACGCAGTATTTT	CASSPQRLAGSTDTQYF
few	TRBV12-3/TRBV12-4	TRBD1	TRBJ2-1	TGTGCCAGCCGTGACGCTGGGACAGGCTTGGGTGAGCAGTTCTTC	CASRDAGTGLGEQFF
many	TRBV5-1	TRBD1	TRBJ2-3	TGCGCCAGCAGCCGGTTGACAGGGGGCGCCTCAGATACGCAGTATTTT	CASSRLTGGASDTQYF
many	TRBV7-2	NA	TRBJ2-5	TGTGCCAGCAGCTTATATGCCAGCCGTGCAGGGGGGAAGACCCAGTACTTC	CASSLYASRAGGKTQYF
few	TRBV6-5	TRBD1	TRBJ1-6	TGTGCCAGCAGTTCCACAGGGGCGTATTCACCCCTCCACTTT	CASSSTGAYSPLHF
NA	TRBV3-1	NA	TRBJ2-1	TGTGCCAGCAGCCAAGCGGACACAGTGTACTACAATGAGCAGTTCTTC	CASSQADTVYYNEQFF
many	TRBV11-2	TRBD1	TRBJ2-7	TGTGCCAGCAGCTTAACAGGGGGCGCTGGCTACAGCTACGAGCAGTACTTC	CASSLTGGAGYSYEQYF